This T cell receptor (beta chain) derives from a study of T cells expressing NK-cell markers. Germline V CDR1 and CDR2: ENHRY, SYGVKD. This CDR3 has 11 residues. UMI-tagged 5'RACE template switching yielded the TCR beta cDNA. TCRdb processed the 5' RACE reads again and assigns one entry to each CDR3 protein, with no DNA. The sample has 450,000 to 600,000 distinct CDR3 sequences, and its top ten clones hold roughly 3.5%. As regards this clonotype: Its antigen is not known.

Study observations and caveats: It was still unclear whether expanded NKG2C+ T cell clones were HCMV specific.

The sequenced sample consisted of blood T cells: a sorted CD56 or NKG2C T cell subset, CD4+ or CD8+ T cells, or bulk PBMC T cells (not recorded which). J is TRBJ2-3 and V is TRBV10-3; the TRBD2 assignment by TCRdb is unverifiable without DNA. The TCR comes from a man between 18 and 29 years old in good health. The CDR3 loop reads CAIFASHTQYF.